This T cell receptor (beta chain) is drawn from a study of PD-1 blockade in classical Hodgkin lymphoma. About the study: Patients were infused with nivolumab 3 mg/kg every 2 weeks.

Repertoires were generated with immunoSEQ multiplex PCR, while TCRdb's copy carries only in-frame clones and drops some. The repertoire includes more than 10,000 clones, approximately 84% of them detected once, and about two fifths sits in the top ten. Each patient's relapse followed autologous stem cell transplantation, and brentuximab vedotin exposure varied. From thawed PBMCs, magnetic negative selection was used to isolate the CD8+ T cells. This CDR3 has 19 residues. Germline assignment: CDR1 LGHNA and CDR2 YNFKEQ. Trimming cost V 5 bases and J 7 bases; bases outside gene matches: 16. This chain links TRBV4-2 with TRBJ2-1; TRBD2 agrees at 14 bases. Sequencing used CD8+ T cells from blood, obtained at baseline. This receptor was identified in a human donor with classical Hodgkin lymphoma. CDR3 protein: CASSGSGTSGSLGRNEQFF. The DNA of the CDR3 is TGTGCCAGCAGCGGAAGTGGGACTAGCGGGAGTTTGGGAAGAAATGAGCAGTTCTTC.